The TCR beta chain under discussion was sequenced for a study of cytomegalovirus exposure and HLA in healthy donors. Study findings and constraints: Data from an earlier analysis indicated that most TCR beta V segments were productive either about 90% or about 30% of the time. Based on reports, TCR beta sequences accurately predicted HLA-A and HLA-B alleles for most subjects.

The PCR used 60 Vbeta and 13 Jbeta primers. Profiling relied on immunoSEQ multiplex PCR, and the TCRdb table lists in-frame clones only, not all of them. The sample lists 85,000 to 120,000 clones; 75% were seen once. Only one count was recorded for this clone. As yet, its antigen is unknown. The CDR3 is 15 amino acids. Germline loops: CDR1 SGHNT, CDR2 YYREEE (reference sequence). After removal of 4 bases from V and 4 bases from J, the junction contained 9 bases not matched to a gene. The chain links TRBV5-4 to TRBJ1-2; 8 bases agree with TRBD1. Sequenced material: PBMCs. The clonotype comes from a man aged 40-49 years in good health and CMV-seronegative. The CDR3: CASSPDRDLFYGYTF. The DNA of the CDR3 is TGTGCCAGCAGCCCGGACAGGGATCTATTCTATGGCTACACCTTC.